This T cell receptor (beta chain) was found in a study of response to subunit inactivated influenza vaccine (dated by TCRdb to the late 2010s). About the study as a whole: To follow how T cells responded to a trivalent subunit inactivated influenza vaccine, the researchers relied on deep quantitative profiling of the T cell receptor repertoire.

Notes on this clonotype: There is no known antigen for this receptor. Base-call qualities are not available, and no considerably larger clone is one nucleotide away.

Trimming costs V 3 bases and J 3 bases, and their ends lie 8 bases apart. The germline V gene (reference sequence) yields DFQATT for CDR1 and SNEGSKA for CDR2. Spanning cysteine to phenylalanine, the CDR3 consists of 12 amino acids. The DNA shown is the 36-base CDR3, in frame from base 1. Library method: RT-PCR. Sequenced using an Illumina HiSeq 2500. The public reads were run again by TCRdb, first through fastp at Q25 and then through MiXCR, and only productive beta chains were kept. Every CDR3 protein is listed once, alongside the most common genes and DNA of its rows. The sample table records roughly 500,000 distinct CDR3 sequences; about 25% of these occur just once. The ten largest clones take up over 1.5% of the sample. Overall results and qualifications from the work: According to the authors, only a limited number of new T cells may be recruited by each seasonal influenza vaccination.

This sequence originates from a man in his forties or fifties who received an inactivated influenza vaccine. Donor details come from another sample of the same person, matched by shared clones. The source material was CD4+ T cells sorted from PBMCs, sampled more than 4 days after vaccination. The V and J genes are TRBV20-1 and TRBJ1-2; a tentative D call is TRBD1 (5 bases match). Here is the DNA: TGCAGTGCTAGCGACAGTTACTATGGCTACACCTTC. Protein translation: CSASDSYYGYTF.